These 6 T cell receptor beta chains were sequenced from one sample in a study of T-cell reconstitution after alpha-beta-depleted transplantation in children. Unique molecular identifiers were used in preparing the TCRbeta library. TCRdb used MiXCR to reprocess the PCR reads, holding one entry per CDR3 protein. The repertoire has around 480,000 distinct CDR3 sequences, about 31% of them found once; the top ten carry approximately 2.3%. This material consisted of PBMCs from the stem cell graft donor, taken from the stem cell graft. These receptors came from a human donor who donated a stem cell graft to a child with aplastic anemia.

The chain uses TRBV20-1 and TRBJ1-1, with 7 bases lining up with TRBD1. The CDR3 length is 10 residues. Looked up from germline, CDR1 is DFQATT and CDR2 is SNEGSKA (reference sequence). The V gene end was trimmed by 5 bases and the J gene end by 9 bases; junction bases not matched to a gene: 3. DNA of the CDR3: TGCAGTGCTGACAGGGACAAAGCTTTCTTT. Translation gives CSADRDKAFF.

There are a few counts of this clonotype. The chain has TRBV5-1 and TRBJ2-1; possibly TRBD1 for D (6 bases). The V end lost 4 bases, the J end lost 7 bases, and 15 bases lay between the germline ends. The CDR3 is 14 amino acids. Germline CDR1 SGHRS, CDR2 YFSETQ. As DNA, the CDR3 is TGCGCCAGCAGCAAAGTCCTACAGGGAAATGAGCAGTTCTTC. Translating it yields CASSKVLQGNEQFF.

The rearrangement uses TRBV4-1 and TRBJ2-1; 7 bases are a match to TRBD2. V was clipped by 0 bases and J by 8 bases; unmatched bases: 13. There are 17 residues in the CDR3. Per the germline V gene, CDR1 is MGHRA and CDR2 is YSYEKL. The CDR3 loop is CASSQDHGGRGHDEQFF. DNA of the CDR3: TGCGCCAGCAGCCAAGATCATGGAGGGAGGGGTCACGATGAGCAGTTCTTC.

J is TRBJ2-7 and V is TRBV7-9; TRBD1 or TRBD2 may be the D gene (5 bases each). The germline CDR1 and CDR2 sequences are SEHNR and FQNEAQ (reference sequence). The CDR3 covers 12 residues. V was pared by 3 bases and J by 9 bases, with 12 bases between. CDR3 DNA sequence: TGTGCCAGCAGCTTGTCGTGGGACGGGCAGTACTTC. Protein: CASSLSWDGQYF.

As for this clonotype: The conserved phenylalanine or tryptophan is not found at the CDR3 terminus, so this likely reflects a read error. This rearrangement joins TRBV5-1 to TRBJ2-1; TRBD1 matches at 10 bases. V was pared by 0 bases and J by 9 bases, with 6 bases of the junction left unmatched. Germline loops: CDR1 SGHRS, CDR2 YFSETQ. CDR3 size: 15 residues. Here the CDR3 DNA reads TGCGCCAGCAGCTTGGGGGACAGGGGAATTCGTGAGCAGTTCCTC. Translating it yields CASSLGDRGIREQFL.

To note about this clonotype: The junction differs from germline at one of its ends, possibly a read error. The chain carries TRBV28 and TRBJ1-4; D possibly corresponds to TRBD1 (6 bases). The germline gives CDR1 MDHEN, CDR2 SYDVKM. The CDR3 is made up of 18 amino acids. The CDR3 DNA sequence: TGTGCTAGCAAGGAGGGGGGGGCCCACCCGGCAACTAATGAAAAACTGTTTTTT. Amino acid sequence: CASKEGGAHPATNEKLFF.